The 7 T cell receptor beta chains below come from one sample, sequenced in a study of blood T cell repertoires in COVID-19. TCRdb's table, derived via immunoSEQ multiplex PCR, lists solely in-frame clones and lacks some. This sample has about 140,000 clones; under 90% occur once, and the top ten carry over 7.5%. Sequencing was carried out using peripheral blood. Every receptor here comes from a woman older than 75 in a cohort sampled during active or convalescent COVID-19.

This sequence joins TRBV6-1 and TRBJ2-1; TRBD2 agrees at 14 bases. This CDR3 is 16 amino acids long. Germline V lookup: CDR1 MNHNS, CDR2 SASEGT. The V and J ends lost 4 bases and 4 bases, in that order; junction bases with no gene match: 3. CDR3 nucleotides: TGTGCCAGCAGTGGAGGGACTAGCGGGGGATACAATGAGCAGTTCTTC. Translation: CASSGGTSGGYNEQFF.

J is TRBJ1-2 and V is TRBV9; a weak D match, TRBD1 (5 bases). CDR3 length: 13 amino acids. CDR1 is SGDLS, CDR2 YYNGEE, per germline. The V end was cut by 5 bases, the J end by 5 bases, with 13 bases between. The CDR3 region is CASSEDTSYGYTF. CDR3 sequence (DNA): TGTGCCAGCAGTGAGGACACGTCTTATGGCTACACCTTC.

The gene calls are TRBV10-3 and TRBJ2-1, with a possible D match to TRBD1 (5 bases). The germline V gene encodes CDR1 ENHRY and CDR2 SYGVKD. The CDR3 has 16 residues. V was cut by 6 bases and J by 8 bases, with 23 bases left in between. The CDR3 region has the DNA TGTGCCATCAGGTCCTTTACAGGCCAAACCCTTGATGAGCAGTTCTTC. This translates into CAIRSFTGQTLDEQFF.

CDR3 loop: CASRTPGQGSTDTQYF. In DNA form, the CDR3 reads TGTGCCAGTAGGACACCGGGACAGGGAAGCACAGATACGCAGTATTTT. This chain uses TRBV19 with TRBJ2-3; 9 bases are a match to TRBD1. Trimming took 6 bases from V and 0 from J; bases not matched to a gene: 7. Germline V gene sequence: CDR1 LNHDA, CDR2 SQIVND (reference sequence). This CDR3 is built from 16 residues. The full variable domain, its missing parts supplied by reference TRBV19 and TRBJ2-3, is DGGITQSPKYLFRKEGQNVTLSCEQNLNHDAMYWYRQDPGQGLRLIYYSQIVNDFQKGDIAEGYSVSREKKESFPLTVTSAQKNPTAFYLCASRTPGQGSTDTQYFGPGTRLTVL.

V usage is TRBV7-9 and J usage is TRBJ1-1, with TRBD1 as a possible D gene (6 bases). CDR3 length: 15 amino acids. V shed 4 bases and J shed 0 bases, with 12 bases lying between them. Germline values: CDR1 SEHNR, CDR2 FQNEAQ (reference sequence). CDR3 sequence reads: CASSSGDTMNTEAFF. DNA for the CDR3: TGTGCCAGCAGCTCTGGGGACACAATGAACACTGAAGCTTTCTTT.

The chain links TRBV6-6 to TRBJ2-7, with D maybe TRBD1 (6 bases). The CDR3 loop spans 16 amino acids. V gave up 0 bases and J gave up 2 bases, with 14 bases separating them. Germline assignment: CDR1 MNHNY and CDR2 SVGAGI (reference sequence). This CDR3 reads CASSYSNWYRAYEQYV. CDR3 coding DNA: TGTGCCAGCAGTTACTCGAATTGGTACAGGGCCTACGAGCAGTACGTC.

The chain uses TRBV2 and TRBJ1-4; D not resolved. V lost 7 bases, J lost 4 bases, and 10 bases lay in between. The V gene's germline CDR1 is SNHLY and CDR2 FYNNEI. The CDR3 extends over 13 amino acids. The CDR3 is CASINPGNEKLFF. The CDR3 DNA reads as TGTGCCAGCATAAATCCGGGTAATGAAAAACTGTTTTTT.